These T cell receptor beta chains were read from a single sample in a study of naive and memory T cell subsets. TCRdb used MiXCR to reprocess the UMI-ligation and nested PCR reads, holding one entry per CDR3 protein. The sample has around 110,000 distinct CDR3 sequences, 36% seen once. The sample comprised central memory CD4+ T cells from blood. All receptors come from a human donor in good health. CDR3s leave out the opening cysteine and the closing phenylalanine or tryptophan. The listing skips clone size in some rows; elsewhere it reads once, few, many or a size class.

j_call clone_size v_call cdr3_aa
TRBJ2-1 few TRBV27 ASSLPDWGYNEQF
TRBJ2-2 . TRBV6-2/TRBV6-3 ASSGFSGSPTGELF
TRBJ2-1 . TRBV30 AWTPSAHVGQF
TRBJ2-1 . TRBV10-3 AIRAGGPNSYNEQF
TRBJ2-1 . TRBV6-2/TRBV6-3 ASSYSLRGSRNEQF
TRBJ2-1 . TRBV5-1 ASRTGLAGFYNEQF
TRBJ2-4 . TRBV5-1 ASSPGQAGSKNIQY
TRBJ2-2 . TRBV5-1 ASSFSWGSTGELF
TRBJ1-1 . TRBV6-6 ASSDRVNTEAF
TRBJ2-1 once TRBV7-8 ASSLLSRHVNEQF
TRBJ2-1 . TRBV9 ASSVTSAPLEQF
TRBJ1-2 many TRBV4-3 ASSQELLLRGYT
TRBJ2-1 few TRBV20-1 SAQHFSSYNEQF
TRBJ2-5 . TRBV6-6 ASSPRLAGVVMETQY
TRBJ2-1 few TRBV24-1 ATRGPSSNEQF
TRBJ2-5 once TRBV19 ASSIMWTGNQETQY
TRBJ2-7 . TRBV28 ASRSIFWGVPYEQY
TRBJ1-1 . TRBV27 ASSLSKGTEAF
TRBJ2-1 . TRBV9 ASSAGTSSYNEQF
TRBJ2-2 few TRBV6-2/TRBV6-3 ASSYSRGDPRRVGELF
TRBJ2-7 . TRBV20-1 SASPRRGIYEQY
TRBJ2-1 . TRBV27 ASSLSRTSGRVHTLSSYNEQF
TRBJ1-6 . TRBV20-1 SAREQFNSPLH
TRBJ1-1 . TRBV28 ASSANHDTEAF
TRBJ2-2 . TRBV7-2 ASSLRLGSGAAGELF
TRBJ2-6 . TRBV6-6 ASSWTSGRDAGANVLT
TRBJ1-5 . TRBV28 ASSFVTFRDARQPQH
TRBJ2-3 . TRBV5-1 ASSPGQPITDTQY
TRBJ2-5 . TRBV7-2 ASSSLAGGGETQY
TRBJ2-2 once TRBV7-6 ASSLASQGADGELF
TRBJ1-2 many TRBV12-3/TRBV12-4 ASSPPDRGRGYT
TRBJ1-6 . TRBV20-1 SARDASAIYNSPLH
TRBJ2-7 many TRBV18 ASSPILAGAGNEQY
TRBJ2-7 . TRBV7-8 ASSHSGHGDEQY
TRBJ2-5 few TRBV5-4 ASGQGREETQY
TRBJ1-2 few TRBV6-5 ASSYSGTGVEYGYT
TRBJ1-5 . TRBV18 ASSPSGDQPQH
TRBJ2-5 few TRBV2 ASSEGGMETQY
TRBJ2-1 medium-sized TRBV29-1 SVEDRGGEQF
TRBJ2-5 . TRBV2 ASSLPGQGRQETQY
TRBJ2-3 . TRBV7-2 ASSLSSRDTQY
TRBJ2-1 . TRBV30 AWIRRGLAGSYNEQF
TRBJ1-2 few TRBV20-1 SARLQGAEGYT
TRBJ2-1 many TRBV28 ASSRWTIYNEQF